This TCR beta chain was identified during a study of blood T cell repertoires in COVID-19. Enrollees, about 18 to 90 years old, lived in approximately 24 US areas. Unmatched junction bases numbered 7, after V lost 5 bases and J lost 1 base. Germline V gene lookup returns CDR1 SGHTA and CDR2 FQGNSA. The CDR3 has 15 residues. Methods used by the authors: The assay estimated nucleated cells by amplifying reference gene primers. The assay was immunoSEQ multiplex PCR, and TCRdb's table has in-frame clones only and misses some. That table gives V, J and clone size, and the DNA gave D and trimming. The repertoire holds 220,000 or so clones, with roughly 86% as singletons.

The V call is TRBV7-2, the J call TRBJ2-5; TRBD2 aligns across 7 bases. The receptor's source is a woman aged 45-60 years who had recovered from COVID-19. The source material was PBMCs or T cells enriched from blood (not recorded which). The CDR3 DNA reads TGTGCCAGCAGCAAAGGGAGGGGCATCCAAGAGACCCAGTACTTC. Encoded protein: CASSKGRGIQETQYF.